Listed below are T cell receptor beta chains from one sample, sequenced in a study of blood T cell repertoires in COVID-19. Data came from immunoSEQ multiplex PCR; TCRdb stores just in-frame clones and leaves some out. This table has 120,000 to 150,000 clones, about 76% appearing once. The specimen was peripheral blood. Every receptor here comes from a man older than 75 with acute or convalescent COVID-19. Both conserved end residues are part of each CDR3. D genes are given only for firm matches. Part of the rows lack a size; the others show once, few, many or a class for expanded clones.

D gene	J gene	V gene	clone size	CDR3 DNA	CDR3 protein
TRBD2	TRBJ2-3	TRBV4-3	-	TGCGCCAGCAGCCAAGAGGAGACAGCGGGGATTGAAACAGATACGCAGTATTTT	CASSQEETAGIETDTQYF
TRBD1	TRBJ2-3	TRBV2	-	TGTGCCAGCGGGAGACAGGGGTATAGGACAGATACGCAGTATTTT	CASGRQGYRTDTQYF
-	TRBJ2-5	TRBV2	once	TGTGCCAGCAGTCGGACGCGAGGGGAGACCCAGTACTTC	CASSRTRGETQYF
-	TRBJ1-6	TRBV7-3	-	TGTGCCAGCAGCCCTGGGGCTTTTGGATCACCCCTCCACTTT	CASSPGAFGSPLHF
-	TRBJ1-2	TRBV2	-	TGTGCCAGCAGTCCTTACGGACGGGGGATGGATCATGGCTACACCTTC	CASSPYGRGMDHGYTF
-	TRBJ2-7	TRBV6-5	-	TGTGCCAGCAGACCCGCTCCGGGTCCCTACGAGCAGTACTTC	CASRPAPGPYEQYF
TRBD2	TRBJ2-3	TRBV18	once	TGTGCCAGCTCACCGGGACTAGCGGTGGATACGCAGTATTTT	CASSPGLAVDTQYF
-	TRBJ2-1	TRBV9	once	TGTGCCAGCAGCGTAGGACAGGAAAGCTACAATGAGCAGTTCTTC	CASSVGQESYNEQFF
-	TRBJ1-5	TRBV28	-	TGTGCCAGCAGTTTCGGGAAGATGGAGCCCCAGCATTTT	CASSFGKMEPQHF
-	TRBJ1-5	TRBV24-1	-	TGTGCCACCAGTGATTTGGCAGGGCAAGCCCAGCATTTT	CATSDLAGQAQHF
TRBD1	TRBJ1-2	TRBV3-1/TRBV3-2	-	TGTGCCAGCAGCCCCACGACAGGGGGCGATGGTGGCTACACCTTC	CASSPTTGGDGGYTF
TRBD1	TRBJ2-2	TRBV5-6	few	TGTGCCAGCAGGGTGTGGGACAGGGGATATACCGGGGAGCTGTTTTTT	CASRVWDRGYTGELFF
-	TRBJ2-2	TRBV20-1	once	TGCAGTGCTAGAGTTATCGGGGAGCTGTTTTTT	CSARVIGELFF
-	TRBJ1-3	TRBV6-6	-	TGTGCCGCTACAGGTACACACTCTGGAAACACCATATATTTT	CAATGTHSGNTIYF
-	TRBJ1-2	TRBV7-9	-	TGTGCCAGCAGCTTAGTTGGGGGCGGCTACACCTTC	CASSLVGGGYTF
TRBD2	TRBJ2-5	TRBV19	-	TGTGCCAGTAGCGGGGGGGACCAAGAGACCCAGTACTTC	CASSGGDQETQYF
-	TRBJ2-7	TRBV2	-	TGTGCCAGCAGGGTCAGCTGGAGCTCCTACGAGCAGTACTTC	CASRVSWSSYEQYF
TRBD1	TRBJ1-1	TRBV3-1/TRBV3-2	-	TGTGCCAGCAGTCGGGACAGTTTGAACACTGAAGCTTTCTTT	CASSRDSLNTEAFF
TRBD2	TRBJ2-7	TRBV7-2	-	TGTGCCAGCAGCTTAAAAAGCGGGGGGCTCGCCTACGAGCAGTACTTC	CASSLKSGGLAYEQYF
TRBD1	TRBJ2-7	TRBV6-5	-	TGTGCCAGCAGCAGACAGGGGGATAGCTACGAGCAGTACTTC	CASSRQGDSYEQYF
-	TRBJ1-4	TRBV3-1/TRBV3-2	few	TGTGCCAGCAGCCAAAGCCTGGGGGCTGAAAAACTGTTTTTT	CASSQSLGAEKLFF
-	TRBJ2-7	TRBV7-2	many	TGTGCCAGCAGCGCGGGACTTTCCCACGAGCAGTACTTC	CASSAGLSHEQYF
TRBD2	TRBJ2-1	TRBV4-3	few	TGCGCCAGCAGCCAAGATCATAGCGGGGGGTACAATGAGCAGTTCTTC	CASSQDHSGGYNEQFF
TRBD2	TRBJ2-5	TRBV7-6	-	TGTGCCAGCAGCCGGGGGGGAGGAGAGACCCAGTACTTC	CASSRGGGETQYF
TRBD1	TRBJ2-5	TRBV11-1	-	TGTGCCAGCAGCTTAATGTGGGACAGGGGACGGGAGACCCAGTACTTC	CASSLMWDRGRETQYF
TRBD1	TRBJ1-4	TRBV2	-	TGTGCCAGCTCCTCAGGGGGCTGGTCTAATGAAAAACTGTTTTTT	CASSSGGWSNEKLFF
-	TRBJ2-1	TRBV27	-	TGTGCCAGCAGTTTTCGTCTAGTGTCCTACAATGAGCAGTTCTTC	CASSFRLVSYNEQFF